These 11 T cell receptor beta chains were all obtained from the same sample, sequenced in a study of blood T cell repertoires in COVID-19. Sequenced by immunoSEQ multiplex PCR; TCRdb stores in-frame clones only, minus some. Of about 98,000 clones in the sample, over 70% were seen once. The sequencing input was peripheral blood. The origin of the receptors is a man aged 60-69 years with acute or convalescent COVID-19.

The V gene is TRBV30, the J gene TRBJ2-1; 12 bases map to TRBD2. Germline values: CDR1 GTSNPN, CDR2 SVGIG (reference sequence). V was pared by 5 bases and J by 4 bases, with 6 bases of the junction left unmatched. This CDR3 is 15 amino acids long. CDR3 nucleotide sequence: TGTGCCTGGTCGGTAGGACTAGCGGGGTACAATGAGCAGTTCTTC. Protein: CAWSVGLAGYNEQFF.

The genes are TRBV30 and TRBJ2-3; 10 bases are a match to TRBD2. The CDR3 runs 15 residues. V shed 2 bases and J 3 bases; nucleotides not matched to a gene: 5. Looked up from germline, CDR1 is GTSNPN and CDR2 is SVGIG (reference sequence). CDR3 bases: TGTGCCTGGAGTCTAGCGGGGGTGGGGACAGATACGCAGTATTTT. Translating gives CAWSLAGVGTDTQYF.

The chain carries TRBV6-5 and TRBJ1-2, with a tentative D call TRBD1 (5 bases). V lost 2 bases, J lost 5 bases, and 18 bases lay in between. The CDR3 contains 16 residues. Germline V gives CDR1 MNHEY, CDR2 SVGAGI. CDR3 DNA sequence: TGTGCCAGCAGTTACGATCGCCAGCCGACAGTTTATGGCTACACCTTC. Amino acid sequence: CASSYDRQPTVYGYTF.

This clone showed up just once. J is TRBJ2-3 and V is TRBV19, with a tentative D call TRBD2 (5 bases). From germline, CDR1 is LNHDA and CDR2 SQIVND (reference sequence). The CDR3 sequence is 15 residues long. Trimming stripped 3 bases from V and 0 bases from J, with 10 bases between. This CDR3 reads CASSIRAVSTDTQYF. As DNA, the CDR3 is TGTGCCAGTAGTATTCGAGCGGTAAGCACAGATACGCAGTATTTT. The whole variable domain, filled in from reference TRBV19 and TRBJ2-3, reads DGGITQSPKYLFRKEGQNVTLSCEQNLNHDAMYWYRQDPGQGLRLIYYSQIVNDFQKGDIAEGYSVSREKKESFPLTVTSAQKNPTAFYLCASSIRAVSTDTQYFGPGTRLTVL.

The chain's CDR3 is CAWSSSGGAGGTQYF. The CDR3 DNA follows: TGTGCCTGGAGTTCTAGCGGGGGGGCAGGGGGGACCCAGTACTTC. The J gene is TRBJ2-5, the V gene TRBV30; 12 nucleotides match TRBD2. The CDR3 contains 15 residues. Trimming cost V 2 bases and J 7 bases; bases outside gene matches: 8. Germline V gene sequence: CDR1 GTSNPN, CDR2 SVGIG (reference sequence).

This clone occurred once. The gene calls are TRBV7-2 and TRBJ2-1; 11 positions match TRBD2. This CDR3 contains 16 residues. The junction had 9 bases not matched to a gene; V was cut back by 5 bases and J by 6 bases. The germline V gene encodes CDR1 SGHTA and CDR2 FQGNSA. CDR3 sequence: CASSALAGGRSNEQFF. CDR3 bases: TGTGCCAGCAGCGCCTTAGCGGGAGGGCGTAGCAATGAGCAGTTCTTC. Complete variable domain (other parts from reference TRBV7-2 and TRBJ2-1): GAGVSQSPSNKVTEKGKDVELRCDPISGHTALYWYRQSLGQGLEFLIYFQGNSAPDKSGLPSDRFSAERTGGSVSTLTIQRTQQEDSAVYLCASSALAGGRSNEQFFGPGTRLTVL.

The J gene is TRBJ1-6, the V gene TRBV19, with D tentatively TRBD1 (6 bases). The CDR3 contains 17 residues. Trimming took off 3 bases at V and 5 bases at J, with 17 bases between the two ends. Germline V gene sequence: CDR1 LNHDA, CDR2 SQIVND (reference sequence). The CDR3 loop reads CASSITLGRGDNSPLHF. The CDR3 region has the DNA TGTGCCAGTAGTATCACCCTGGGCAGGGGAGATAATTCACCCCTCCACTTT.

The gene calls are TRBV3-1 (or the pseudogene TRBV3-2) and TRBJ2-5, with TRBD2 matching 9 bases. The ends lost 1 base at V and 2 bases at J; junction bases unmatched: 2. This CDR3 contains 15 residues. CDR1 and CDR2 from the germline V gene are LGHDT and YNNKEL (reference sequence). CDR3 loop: CASSQGAGGQETQYF. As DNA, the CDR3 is TGTGCCAGCAGCCAAGGAGCGGGAGGACAAGAGACCCAGTACTTC.

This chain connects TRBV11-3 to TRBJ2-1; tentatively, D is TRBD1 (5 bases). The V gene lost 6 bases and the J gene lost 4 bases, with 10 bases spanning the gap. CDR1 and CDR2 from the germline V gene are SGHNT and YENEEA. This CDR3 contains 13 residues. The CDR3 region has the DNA TGTGCCAGCAGTGGGGCCGGGTACAATGAGCAGTTCTTC. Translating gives CASSGAGYNEQFF.

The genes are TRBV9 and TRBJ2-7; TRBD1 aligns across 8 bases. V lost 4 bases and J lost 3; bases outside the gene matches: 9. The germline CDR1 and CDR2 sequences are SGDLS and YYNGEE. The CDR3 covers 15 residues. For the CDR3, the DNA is TGTGCCAGCAGCCCCCTAGGGGGACAGGACTACGAGCAGTACTTC. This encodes CASSPLGGQDYEQYF.

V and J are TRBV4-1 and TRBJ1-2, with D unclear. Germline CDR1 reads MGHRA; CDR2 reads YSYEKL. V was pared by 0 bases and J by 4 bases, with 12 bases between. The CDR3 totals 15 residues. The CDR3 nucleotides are TGCGCCAGCAGCCAAGAGGGCTCCCTCGGCTATGGCTACACCTTC. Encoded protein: CASSQEGSLGYGYTF.